This record looks at one T cell receptor beta chain sequence and its context. Its specificity is not known. The sample comes from a study of T-cell reconstitution after alpha-beta-depleted transplantation in children. Regarding the study as a whole: Several hundred expanded graft clones reportedly supplied alpha-beta T cells about two months after transplant. Surviving recipient T cells and intrathymic progenitors accounted for some patients' high TCRbeta diversity at day 60.

Unique molecular identifiers featured in how the TCRbeta library was prepared. From the PCR reads, TCRdb called clonotypes with MiXCR, one entry per CDR3 protein. The repertoire holds around 580,000 distinct CDR3 sequences, with 25% to 30% as singletons. This receptor was identified in a boy younger than two with Wiskott-Aldrich syndrome, due to receive a stem cell transplant. The specimen was PBMCs, collected before TCRalphabeta/CD19-depleted stem cell transplant.

As DNA, the CDR3 is TGCGCCAGCAGCTCGAACACCCAAGGAGATACGCAGTATTTT. Translating it yields CASSSNTQGDTQYF. V is TRBV5-1 and J is TRBJ2-3; D unclear. V dropped 3 bases and J dropped 5 bases, with 13 bases sitting between them. This CDR3 has 14 amino acids. Germline lookup yields CDR1 SGHRS and CDR2 YFSETQ. Based on the CDR3 plus reference TRBV5-1 and TRBJ2-3, the full variable domain is KAGVTQTPRYLIKTRGQQVTLSCSPISGHRSVSWYQQTPGQGLQFLFEYFSETQRNKGNFPGRFSGRQFSNSRSEMNVSTLELGDSALYLCASSSNTQGDTQYFGPGTRLTVL.